The present T cell receptor beta chain was sequenced within a study of blood T cell repertoires in COVID-19. Turning to the study itself: From the United States, Italy and Spain came samples of acute and convalescent COVID-19. T cells, B-cell-depleted T cells, or PBMCs supplied cDNA or gDNA.

Source study methods: Amplification of reference gene primers was used by the study to estimate nucleated cell counts. TCRdb's table, derived via immunoSEQ multiplex PCR, lists solely in-frame clones and lacks some. That table furnishes V, J and clone size, whereas the DNA furnished D and trimming. The sample has about 110,000 clones, about 82% seen once. Patients from Seattle were sampled longitudinally, starting during active infection. This CDR3 region has 16 residues. The J segment lost 4 bases and the V segment lost 7 bases, leaving 11 bases of the junction unmatched. Germline V lookup: CDR1 LNHDA, CDR2 SQIVND (reference sequence).

This receptor was identified in a man older than 75 with COVID-19, enrolled during active disease. What was sequenced was peripheral blood. The chain employs TRBV19 and TRBJ2-1; 9 bases are shared with TRBD1. CDR3 nucleotide sequence: TGTGCCAGTATTGCGCCCGGGACAGGGAAATACAATGAGCAGTTCTTC. This sequence encodes CASIAPGTGKYNEQFF.